The 24 T cell receptor beta chains in this list originate from one sample, sequenced in a study of T cell responses to AZD1222 COVID-19 vaccine. Some clones are missing from TCRdb's copy, which holds only in-frame ones; the method was immunoSEQ multiplex PCR. The profile shows some 140,000 clones, 75% to 90% of them singletons. This specimen consisted of peripheral blood, obtained on day 0 of AZD1222 vaccination. The receptors come from an adult in good health.

The chain uses TRBV7-3 and TRBJ2-1, with 11 positions matching TRBD2. The CDR3 has 17 amino acids. CDR1 is SGHTA and CDR2 is FQGTGA in the germline V gene. V shed 5 bases and J 4 bases; nucleotides not matched to a gene: 10. The CDR3 sequence is CASSPGTSGLIYNEQFF. The CDR3 DNA reads as TGTGCCAGCAGCCCCGGGACTAGCGGATTAATTTACAATGAGCAGTTCTTC.

This clone was counted only a few times. The rearrangement uses TRBV6-2 or TRBV6-3 and TRBJ2-1, with TRBD1 matching 10 bases. In germline, CDR1 is MNHEY, CDR2 SVGEGT. The CDR3 covers 15 residues. Losses at the gene ends were 2 bases for V and 6 bases for J; bases not matched to a gene: 4. In DNA, the CDR3 is TGTGCCAGCAGTTACCGAGGGACAGGGGTCAATGAGCAGTTCTTC. Translated: CASSYRGTGVNEQFF.

This clone was seen once. This chain uses TRBV28 with TRBJ1-3; D may be TRBD1 (5 bases). V lost 6 bases to trimming and J lost 0 bases, with 18 bases between them. Germline V CDR1 and CDR2: MDHEN, SYDVKM. This CDR3 region has 17 residues. The chain's CDR3 is CASSSNFGGPSGNTIYF. The CDR3 DNA follows: TGTGCCAGCAGCTCCAACTTCGGGGGACCCTCTGGAAACACCATATATTTT.

The chain carries TRBV28 and TRBJ2-5; D gene unclear. The CDR3 runs 13 residues. Germline V CDR1 and CDR2: MDHEN, SYDVKM. V was trimmed by 7 bases and J by 1 base, leaving 10 bases between them. The CDR3 DNA is TGTGCCAGCACCGCCGCCGCCCAAGAGACCCAGTACTTC. The encoded protein is CASTAAAQETQYF.

A few counts support this clone. The chain carries TRBV2 and TRBJ1-2; D is ambiguous. Germline V lookup: CDR1 SNHLY, CDR2 FYNNEI. The CDR3 length is 16 residues. The germline V and J ends were trimmed by 1 base and 4 bases, with 16 bases remaining between them. The CDR3 loop reads CASSEGTSLLTYGYTF. DNA of the CDR3: TGTGCCAGCAGTGAAGGTACCAGCCTTCTTACCTATGGCTACACCTTC.

This chain joins TRBV4-1 and TRBJ1-3; the match to TRBD1 covers 7 bases. The length of the CDR3 is 16 residues. V lost 4 bases to trimming and J lost 0 bases; unmatched junction nucleotides: 6. CDR1 and CDR2 (germline): MGHRA, YSYEKL. This CDR3 is CASSLEGQLSGNTIYF. As DNA, the CDR3 is TGCGCCAGCAGCCTGGAGGGACAGCTCTCTGGAAACACCATATATTTT.

The chain has TRBV29-1 and TRBJ2-3; perhaps TRBD2 as D (7 bases). The CDR3 runs to 13 residues. Trimming stripped 3 bases from V and 7 bases from J, with 14 bases between. The V gene's germline CDR1 is SQVTM and CDR2 ANQGSEA. The DNA for the CDR3 is TGCAGCGTTGAGATCGGGGGGCTAAATACGCAGTATTTT. It yields the protein CSVEIGGLNTQYF.

This clone showed up just once. The chain recombines TRBV6-5 with TRBJ1-5; weak D call: TRBD1 (5 bases). V gave up 8 bases and J gave up 0 bases, with 14 bases separating them. The CDR3 totals 15 residues. CDR1 and CDR2 (germline): MNHEY, SVGAGI. The CDR3 loop is CASAKRGYSNQPQHF. CDR3 nucleotide sequence: TGTGCCAGCGCAAAGCGGGGCTATAGCAATCAGCCCCAGCATTTT.

The gene calls are TRBV9 and TRBJ1-1; D remains ambiguous. V was trimmed by 0 bases and J by 2 bases, leaving 11 bases between them. The CDR3 consists of 15 residues. Germline CDR1 reads SGDLS; CDR2 reads YYNGEE. As DNA, the CDR3 is TGTGCCAGCAGCGTAGAGGTGACGGCTAACACTGAAGCTTTCTTT. Amino acids: CASSVEVTANTEAFF.

The chain is built from TRBV6-6 and TRBJ1-1; D gene unclear. Germline V gene sequence: CDR1 MNHNY, CDR2 SVGAGI (reference sequence). The CDR3 is made up of 12 amino acids. V gave up 3 bases and J gave up 7 bases, with 9 bases separating them. The CDR3 sequence is CASSYWSSEAFF. The DNA of the CDR3 is TGTGCCAGCAGTTATTGGAGTAGTGAAGCTTTCTTT.

This clone showed up just a few times. This rearrangement joins TRBV19 to TRBJ1-1, with 7 bases matching TRBD1. CDR1 LNHDA and CDR2 SQIVND come from the germline V gene (reference sequence). Trimming took 4 bases from V and 6 from J; bases not matched to a gene: 14. The CDR3 has 16 amino acids. The CDR3 nucleotides are TGTGCCAGTAGTAACCGACAAGACAGGGTTGATGCTGAAGCTTTCTTT. Encoded protein: CASSNRQDRVDAEAFF.

This clone came up once. The rearrangement joins TRBV27 to TRBJ1-6; TRBD1 matches 9 bases. The germline V gene encodes CDR1 MNHEY and CDR2 SMNVEV (reference sequence). This CDR3 has 13 residues. The V gene end was trimmed by 8 bases and the J gene end by 15 bases; junction bases not matched to a gene: 11. CDR3: CASSTGGGSLLHF. CDR3 sequence (DNA): TGTGCCAGCTCTACAGGGGGCGGTTCGCTCCTCCACTTT.

V is TRBV6-1 and J is TRBJ1-5; D is unresolved. The CDR3 is made up of 14 amino acids. From germline, CDR1 is MNHNS and CDR2 SASEGT. V shed 2 bases and J shed 0 bases, with 5 bases lying between them. CDR3 protein: CASSEMASNQPQHF. CDR3 DNA sequence: TGTGCCAGCAGTGAAATGGCTAGCAATCAGCCCCAGCATTTT.

The gene calls are TRBV15 and TRBJ1-5, with D maybe TRBD1 (5 bases). Germline-derived CDR1 and CDR2 are LNHNV and YYDKDF (reference sequence). V was shortened by 0 bases and J by 4 bases, with 10 bases between the two germline ends. The CDR3 extends over 15 amino acids. The CDR3 coding sequence is TGTGCCACCAGCAGAGAAGGGGCGGCTAATCAGCCCCAGCATTTT. Amino acid sequence: CATSREGAANQPQHF.

The V gene is TRBV12-3 or TRBV12-4, the J gene TRBJ1-1, with unresolved D. This CDR3 spans 13 amino acids. The ends were cut back, 2 bases at V and 4 bases at J, with 8 bases in the middle. CDR3 sequence: CASSLSGGTEAFF. CDR3 DNA sequence: TGTGCCAGCAGTTTATCGGGTGGCACTGAAGCTTTCTTT.

V gene TRBV3-1 (or the pseudogene TRBV3-2) combines with J gene TRBJ1-2; tentative D call: TRBD1 (5 bases). Trimming cost V 1 base and J 3 bases, with 9 bases left between them. The CDR3 contains 14 residues. Germline CDR1 and CDR2: LGHDT and YNNKEL (reference sequence). Here the CDR3 DNA reads TGTGCCAGCAGCCAAGCAGGGAGGGACTATGGCTACACCTTC. This gives the protein CASSQAGRDYGYTF.

CDR3 DNA sequence: TGTGCCAGCAGCTTAGCGGCAGGGCCCCAGTACGAGCAGTACTTC. Encoded protein: CASSLAAGPQYEQYF. This chain links TRBV7-2 with TRBJ2-7, with D possibly TRBD1 on 5 matching bases. V lost 0 bases and J 4 bases, leaving 13 bases between the germline ends. CDR1 and CDR2 from the germline V gene are SGHTA and FQGNSA. CDR3 length: 15 amino acids.

V is TRBV5-1 and J is TRBJ2-7; tentative D call: TRBD1 (5 bases). The CDR3 is made up of 14 amino acids. Trimming left V 2 bases short and J 5 bases short, with 14 bases between. Germline-derived CDR1 and CDR2 are SGHRS and YFSETQ. CDR3 sequence reads: CASSFPRVGNEQYF. As DNA, the CDR3 is TGCGCCAGCAGCTTCCCCAGGGTGGGCAACGAGCAGTACTTC.

The gene calls are TRBV6-1 and TRBJ1-5, with a weak D call TRBD1 (5 bases). The CDR3 runs to 14 residues. V shed 0 bases and J shed 6 bases, with 9 bases lying between them. The V gene's germline CDR1 is MNHNS and CDR2 SASEGT. CDR3 nucleotides: TGTGCCAGCAGTGAAGCAGGGACCGGTCAGCCCCAGCATTTT. This codes for CASSEAGTGQPQHF.

The V and J genes are TRBV2 and TRBJ2-7; D gene uncertain. The CDR3 covers 11 residues. V lost 5 bases and J 2 bases, leaving 4 bases between the germline ends. Germline values: CDR1 SNHLY, CDR2 FYNNEI. CDR3 nucleotide sequence: TGTGCCAGCAGTAAGGCCTACGAGCAGTACTTC. Its protein is CASSKAYEQYF. The full variable domain, in which reference TRBV2 and TRBJ2-7 provide the parts outside the CDR3, is EPEVTQTPSHQVTQMGQEVILRCVPISNHLYFYWYRQILGQKVEFLVSFYNNEISEKSEIFDDQFSVERPDGSNFTLKIRSTKLEDSAMYFCASSKAYEQYFGPGTRLTVT.

The rearrangement uses TRBV5-1 and TRBJ1-4; D is perhaps TRBD1 (6 bases). The germline CDR1 and CDR2 sequences are SGHRS and YFSETQ. CDR3 length equals 17 residues. V lost 2 bases to trimming and J lost 0 bases, with 14 bases between them. The CDR3 coding sequence is TGCGCCAGCAGCTTCCTCGGGGGGCCTGCAACTAATGAAAAACTGTTTTTT. Protein sequence: CASSFLGGPATNEKLFF.

This clone was detected once. The rearrangement joins TRBV2 to TRBJ1-1; D perhaps matches TRBD1 (5 bases). This CDR3 has 13 amino acids. CDR1 SNHLY and CDR2 FYNNEI come from the germline V gene. Trimming took off 4 bases at V and 4 bases at J, with 10 bases between the two ends. CDR3 nucleotides: TGTGCCAGCAGTGTTTTTGGGGGCACTGAAGCTTTCTTT. Its translation is CASSVFGGTEAFF.

V gene TRBV19 combines with J gene TRBJ1-2, with unresolved D. The germline V and J ends were trimmed by 4 bases and 8 bases, with 14 bases remaining between them. The CDR3 runs 13 residues. CDR1 and CDR2 from the germline V gene are LNHDA and SQIVND (reference sequence). CDR3 protein: CASSKLREAGYTF. In DNA, the CDR3 is TGTGCCAGTAGTAAGTTAAGGGAGGCGGGCTACACCTTC.

The CDR3 protein is CASSTQGEADTQYF. The CDR3 region has the DNA TGTGCCAGCAGTACCCAGGGGGAGGCAGATACGCAGTATTTT. This chain links TRBV28 with TRBJ2-3; D possibly corresponds to TRBD1 (7 bases). V was trimmed by 5 bases and J by 4 bases, leaving 13 bases between them. The CDR3 sequence is 14 residues long. Germline V gives CDR1 MDHEN, CDR2 SYDVKM.